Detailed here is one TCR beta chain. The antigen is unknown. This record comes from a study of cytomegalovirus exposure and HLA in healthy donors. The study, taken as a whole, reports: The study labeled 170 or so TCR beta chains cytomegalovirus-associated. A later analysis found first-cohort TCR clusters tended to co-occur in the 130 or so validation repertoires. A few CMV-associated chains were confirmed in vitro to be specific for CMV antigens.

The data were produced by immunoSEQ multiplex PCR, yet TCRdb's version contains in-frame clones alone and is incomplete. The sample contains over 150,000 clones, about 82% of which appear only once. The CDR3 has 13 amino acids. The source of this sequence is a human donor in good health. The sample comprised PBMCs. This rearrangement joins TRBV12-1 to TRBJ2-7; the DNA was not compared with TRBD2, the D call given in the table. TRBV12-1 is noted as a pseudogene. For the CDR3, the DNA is TGTGCCAGCAGCCTTAGCGGGAGCTCCGAGCAGTACTTC. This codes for CASSLSGSSEQYF.